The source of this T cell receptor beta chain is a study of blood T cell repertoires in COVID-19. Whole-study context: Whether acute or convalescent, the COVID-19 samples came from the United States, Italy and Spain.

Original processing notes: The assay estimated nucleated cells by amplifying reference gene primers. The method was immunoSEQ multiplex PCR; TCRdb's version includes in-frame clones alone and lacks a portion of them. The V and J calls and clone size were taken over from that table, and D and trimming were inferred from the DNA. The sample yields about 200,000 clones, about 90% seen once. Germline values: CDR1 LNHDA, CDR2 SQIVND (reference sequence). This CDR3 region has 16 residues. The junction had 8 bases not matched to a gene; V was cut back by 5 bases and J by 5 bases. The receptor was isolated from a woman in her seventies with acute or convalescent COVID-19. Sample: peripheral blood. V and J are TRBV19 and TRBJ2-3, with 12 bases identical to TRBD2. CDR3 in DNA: TGTGCCAGTAGTGACCCTAGCGGGGGGGCAGGAGATACGCAGTATTTT. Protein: CASSDPSGGAGDTQYF.